The next 25 T cell receptor beta chains were all read from a single sample in a study of blood T cell repertoires in COVID-19. Only in-frame clones appear in the TCRdb table, and some are missing; sequencing was by immunoSEQ multiplex PCR. In the table there are 100,000 to 150,000 clones, around 86% of which are singletons. Sequencing used peripheral blood. These receptors came from an elderly woman with acute or convalescent COVID-19.

The CDR3 loop is CAISATSGGLGPLHEQFF. In DNA, the CDR3 is TGTGCCATCAGTGCTACTAGCGGGGGATTGGGCCCCCTCCATGAGCAGTTCTTC. V and J are TRBV10-3 and TRBJ2-1; TRBD2 matches at 11 bases. The CDR3 length is 18 residues. From germline, CDR1 is ENHRY and CDR2 SYGVKD. J was trimmed by 8 bases and V by 4 bases; bases with no gene match: 16.

The chain couples TRBV27 to TRBJ1-2; D is undetermined. Trimming cost V 3 bases and J 2 bases, with 7 bases left between them. The CDR3 is 13 residues long. Germline V gives CDR1 MNHEY, CDR2 SMNVEV (reference sequence). Written as DNA, the CDR3 is TGTGCCAGCAGTTTTGCCGGGAACTATGGCTACACCTTC. Its protein is CASSFAGNYGYTF.

This chain uses TRBV6-5 with TRBJ1-3, with 8 bases that match TRBD1. The ends lost 9 bases at V and 5 bases at J; junction bases unmatched: 6. Germline V gene sequence: CDR1 MNHEY, CDR2 SVGAGI. This CDR3 has 13 residues. CDR3 nucleotides: TGTGCCAGTGGTACAGGGGGGCGAAACACCATATATTTT. Protein sequence: CASGTGGRNTIYF.

The V gene is TRBV6-1, the J gene TRBJ2-3; 10 bases line up with TRBD2. Germline values: CDR1 MNHNS, CDR2 SASEGT. The CDR3 spans 14 residues. The ends lost 0 bases at V and 13 bases at J; junction bases unmatched: 7. In nucleotides, the CDR3 is TGTGCCAGCAGTGAAGCCTGGACTAGCGGTGTGGAGTATTTT. Its translation: CASSEAWTSGVEYF.

The V call is TRBV7-2, the J call TRBJ1-1; 7 nucleotides line up with TRBD1. V gave up 4 bases and J gave up 1 base; unmatched junction bases: 3. CDR3 length: 14 amino acids. Germline V CDR1 and CDR2: SGHTA, FQGNSA. The DNA of the CDR3 is TGTGCCAGCAGCTCCTACAGGGGGAACACTGAAGCTTTCTTT. Protein product: CASSSYRGNTEAFF.

This chain joins TRBV19 and TRBJ2-1, with no clear D. Trimming removed 5 bases from V and 9 bases from J, with 14 bases in between. Germline CDR1 LNHDA, CDR2 SQIVND (reference sequence). The CDR3 runs to 13 residues. CDR3 nucleotides: TGTGCCAGTAGTTCCGAACAGACCGGTGAGCAGTTCTTC. Protein sequence: CASSSEQTGEQFF.

The CDR3 DNA reads TGTGCCAGCAGGGGGGGACAGGCCTCGGGCTACACCTTC. Its translation is CASRGGQASGYTF. This sequence joins TRBV25-1 and TRBJ1-2, with 8 bases aligning to TRBD1. Germline V gene lookup returns CDR1 MGHDK and CDR2 SYGVNS. CDR3 size: 13 residues. V dropped 6 bases and J dropped 8; count of bases not matched to a gene: 8.

The chain recombines TRBV19 with TRBJ1-1; TRBD1 agrees at 8 bases. After removal of 1 base from V and 1 base from J, the junction contained 11 bases not matched to a gene. There are 18 residues in the CDR3. In germline, CDR1 is LNHDA, CDR2 SQIVND (reference sequence). The CDR3 bases are TGTGCCAGTAGTATAGGCCCTGGACAGGGTTGGGGGAACACTGAAGCTTTCTTT. The encoded protein is CASSIGPGQGWGNTEAFF.

The rearrangement uses TRBV15 and TRBJ1-1; TRBD1 is a possible D gene (6 bases). Deletions cut 0 bases from V and 4 bases from J, with 9 bases between. Germline lookup yields CDR1 LNHNV and CDR2 YYDKDF (reference sequence). This CDR3 is 14 amino acids long. In DNA, the CDR3 is TGTGCCACCAGCAGAGAAAGAGGGGGCACTGAAGCTTTCTTT. Protein: CATSRERGGTEAFF.

V and J are TRBV2 and TRBJ1-5, with TRBD1 matching 7 bases. This CDR3 spans 14 amino acids. Germline V lookup: CDR1 SNHLY, CDR2 FYNNEI. V shed 6 bases, J shed 7 bases, and the junction held 9 bases outside the gene matches. DNA of the CDR3: TGTGCCAGCAGGGCCGGACAGGTCGGACAGCCCCAGCATTTT. This gives the protein CASRAGQVGQPQHF.

CDR3 nucleotide sequence: TGTGCCAGCAGTGAGCGGGTCAAGGGTACCAATTCACCCCTCCACTTT. Its translation is CASSERVKGTNSPLHF. The gene calls are TRBV6-1 and TRBJ1-6; D is uncertain. The ends were cut back, 3 bases at V and 7 bases at J, with 16 bases in the middle. The length of the CDR3 is 16 residues. In germline, CDR1 is MNHNS, CDR2 SASEGT.

The rearrangement joins TRBV6-5 to TRBJ1-5; D gene unclear. CDR3 length: 13 amino acids. V lost 5 bases to trimming and J lost 5 bases, with 10 bases between them. CDR1 is MNHEY, CDR2 SVGAGI, per germline. The CDR3 is CASSPRSDQPQHF. The CDR3, as DNA: TGTGCCAGCAGTCCCCGGTCTGATCAGCCCCAGCATTTT.

A remark on this clone: The CDR3 does not end in the conserved phenylalanine or tryptophan, so this is likely a read error. It is unclear where the CDR3 begins or ends on the DNA, so no DNA is shown, and the CDR3 is as TCRdb lists it. V usage is TRBV20-1 and J usage is TRBJ1-6. The germline V gene encodes CDR1 DFQATT and CDR2 SNEGSKA (reference sequence). The CDR3 sequence runs 11 residues, both termini included. This CDR3 reads CSARDLAQTLY.

The CDR3 DNA follows: TGTGCCAGCAGTTCAGAGCGGGGGGGTCACAATGAGCAGTTCTTC. This gives the protein CASSSERGGHNEQFF. This rearrangement joins TRBV7-9 to TRBJ2-1, with 10 bases aligning to TRBD2. The V gene's germline CDR1 is SEHNR and CDR2 FQNEAQ (reference sequence). The CDR3 spans 15 residues. With 6 bases clipped from V and 5 bases from J, the junction kept 7 bases outside the gene matches.

This CDR3 reads CASRGGRFYNEQFF. The CDR3 nucleotides read TGTGCCAGCAGGGGAGGGCGGTTCTACAATGAGCAGTTCTTC. The rearrangement links TRBV7-8 to TRBJ2-1, with 7 bases aligning to TRBD2. Trimming cost V 6 bases and J 3 bases; bases outside gene matches: 5. In germline, CDR1 is SGHVS, CDR2 FQNEAQ. The CDR3 is made up of 14 amino acids.

This rearrangement joins TRBV6-2 or TRBV6-3 to TRBJ1-1, with 7 nucleotides matching TRBD1. Germline loops: CDR1 MNHEY, CDR2 SVGEGT. V shed 5 bases and J 1 base; nucleotides not matched to a gene: 13. The CDR3 length is 17 residues. The CDR3 region has the DNA TGTGCCAGCAGTAAGGAGTTCAGTGCAGGGGGGAACACTGAAGCTTTCTTT. Protein sequence: CASSKEFSAGGNTEAFF.

V gene TRBV7-2 combines with J gene TRBJ2-3; tentative D call: TRBD2 (6 bases). Trimming took 5 bases from V and 2 from J, leaving 20 bases between them. Germline-derived CDR1 and CDR2 are SGHTA and FQGNSA. This CDR3 spans 17 amino acids. The CDR3, as DNA: TGTGCCAGCAGCCCCCTGAAGGGGCGGGGATACACAGATACGCAGTATTTT. It specifies CASSPLKGRGYTDTQYF. The whole variable domain, filled in from reference TRBV7-2 and TRBJ2-3, reads GAGVSQSPSNKVTEKGKDVELRCDPISGHTALYWYRQSLGQGLEFLIYFQGNSAPDKSGLPSDRFSAERTGGSVSTLTIQRTQQEDSAVYLCASSPLKGRGYTDTQYFGPGTRLTVL.

This clone was counted only a few times. V usage is TRBV7-2 and J usage is TRBJ1-5; TRBD1 agrees at 9 bases. CDR1 is SGHTA and CDR2 is FQGNSA in the germline V gene. V was clipped by 1 base and J by 4 bases; unmatched bases: 2. The length of the CDR3 is 15 residues. The CDR3 DNA sequence: TGTGCCAGCAGCTTAGTTGGGACAGGGAATCAGCCCCAGCATTTT. Its translation: CASSLVGTGNQPQHF.

This clone occurred once. This rearrangement joins TRBV9 to TRBJ1-3; perhaps TRBD1 as D (6 bases). The ends were cut back, 0 bases at V and 1 base at J, with 11 bases in the middle. Germline CDR1 SGDLS, CDR2 YYNGEE. CDR3 size: 16 residues. CDR3 sequence (DNA): TGTGCCAGCAGCGTAGTGGGAGGGGGTTCTGGAAACACCATATATTTT. Its protein is CASSVVGGGSGNTIYF.

The V and J genes are TRBV3-1 (or the pseudogene TRBV3-2) and TRBJ1-1, with 7 bases that match TRBD1. Germline V gene lookup returns CDR1 LGHDT and CDR2 YNNKEL (reference sequence). The CDR3 covers 15 residues. Germline trimming cut 4 bases from V and 2 bases from J; bases unmatched to any gene: 7. The CDR3 loop reads CASSRSTGANTEAFF. The CDR3 bases are TGTGCCAGCAGCCGATCAACAGGGGCCAACACTGAAGCTTTCTTT.

This sequence joins TRBV6-6 and TRBJ1-5; D call uncertain. Germline lookup yields CDR1 MNHNY and CDR2 SVGAGI (reference sequence). V lost 4 bases, J lost 4 bases, and 5 bases lay in between. The CDR3 runs to 12 residues. In nucleotides, the CDR3 is TGTGCCAGCAGTTCGGGTAATCAGCCCCAGCATTTT. Protein: CASSSGNQPQHF.

The chain joins TRBV28 to TRBJ1-2; TRBD1 aligns across 8 bases. Germline V gives CDR1 MDHEN, CDR2 SYDVKM. The CDR3 is 15 residues long. With 5 bases clipped from V and 4 bases from J, the junction kept 9 bases outside the gene matches. This CDR3 reads CASSSPGTGPYGYTF. CDR3 sequence (DNA): TGTGCCAGCAGTAGCCCTGGGACAGGCCCCTATGGCTACACCTTC.

This chain joins TRBV19 and TRBJ2-5, with 7 nucleotides matching TRBD1. CDR3 size: 14 residues. The ends lost 7 bases at V and 5 bases at J; junction bases unmatched: 10. Germline assignment: CDR1 LNHDA and CDR2 SQIVND (reference sequence). CDR3 sequence reads: CASKQGPWGETQYF. CDR3 DNA sequence: TGTGCCAGTAAACAGGGGCCCTGGGGGGAGACCCAGTACTTC.

CDR3 coding DNA: TGTGCCAGCAGCCAAGATCAGGGCGGGACAGGTAATGGCTACACCTTC. Translation: CASSQDQGGTGNGYTF. This rearrangement joins TRBV3-1 (or the pseudogene TRBV3-2) to TRBJ1-2; 8 bases agree with TRBD1. Germline lookup yields CDR1 LGHDT and CDR2 YNNKEL (reference sequence). CDR3 size: 16 residues. Germline trimming cut 0 bases from V and 6 bases from J; bases unmatched to any gene: 9.

The V gene is TRBV6-5, the J gene TRBJ1-2; 9 bases match TRBD1. The CDR3 is made up of 14 amino acids. With 7 bases clipped from V and 6 bases from J, the junction kept 9 bases outside the gene matches. Germline-derived CDR1 and CDR2 are MNHEY and SVGAGI. The CDR3 sequence: CASTRDRGWDGYTF. CDR3 in DNA: TGTGCCAGCACCCGCGACAGGGGGTGGGATGGCTACACCTTC.